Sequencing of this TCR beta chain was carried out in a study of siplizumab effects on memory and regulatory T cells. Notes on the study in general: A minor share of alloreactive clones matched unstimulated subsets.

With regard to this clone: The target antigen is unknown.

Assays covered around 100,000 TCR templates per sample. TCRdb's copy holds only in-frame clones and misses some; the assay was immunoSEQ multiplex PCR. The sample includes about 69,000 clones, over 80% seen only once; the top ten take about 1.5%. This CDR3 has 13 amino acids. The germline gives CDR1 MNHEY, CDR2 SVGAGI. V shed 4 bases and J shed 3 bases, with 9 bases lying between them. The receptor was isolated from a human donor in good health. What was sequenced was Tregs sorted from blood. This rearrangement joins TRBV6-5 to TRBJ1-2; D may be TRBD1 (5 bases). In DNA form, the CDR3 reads TGTGCCAGCAGTTTGGGGGGAGACTATGGCTACACCTTC. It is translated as CASSLGGDYGYTF.